This TCR beta chain was sequenced for a study of blood T cell repertoires in COVID-19 (dated by TCRdb to about 2020). With regard to the full study: Samples covering the acute and convalescent phases of COVID-19 were provided by collaborators in the United States, Italy and Spain. The prospective study material was composed of cDNA or gDNA derived from T cells, B-cell-depleted T cells, or PBMCs. Deeply sampled blood TCRbeta repertoires from subjects exposed to, actively infected with, or recovered from COVID-19 were included in the dataset. The repertoires were released in a freely available public database intended as a resource for research on the immune response to SARS-CoV-2. Samples were obtained from the ongoing ImmuneRACE study (first 160 participants) and from about 1,300 subjects provided by 6 global collaborators. Nearly every sample came with metadata listing a de-identified subject ID, COVID-19 status, age in years and sex. HLA class I and class II types, where available, came from metadata supplied by the sample provider rather than from assay-based typing.

Whole blood was collected in K2EDTA tubes by collaborating institutions according to the institutions' own protocols. For TCRbeta analysis, collaborator samples were shipped as frozen whole blood, as isolated PBMCs, or as DNA extracted from either sample type. Findings and caveats that apply to the study as a whole: How much clinical and demographic metadata was included differed by source and by participant, and the metadata was provided uncurated.

TCRbeta CDR3 regions were amplified from genomic DNA by means of the immunoSEQ Assay, a bias-controlled multiplex PCR. The paper's processing steps were these. Within the assay, amplification of reference gene primers was used to estimate how many nucleated cells each sample contained. To quantify the absolute abundance of each unique TCRbeta CDR3 rearrangement, sequence reads were collapsed and filtered. For each sample, productive Simpson clonality was calculated as the square root of Simpson's diversity index across productive rearrangements. TCRdb's version of the immuneACCESS table is confined to in-frame rearrangements and falls short of the full clone set. An unresolved V gene accounts for under half of the shortfall where checked; the remainder is of unknown origin. That table furnishes V, J and clone size, whereas the DNA furnished D and trimming. For this sample the table gives approximately 69,000 clones, of which around 90% were detected only once. Of the sample, 25% to 35% is held by the ten largest clones.

Concerning this clone: Its antigen target is currently unknown. No base quality values were provided; no much bigger clone lies one nucleotide off.

The CDR3 sequence holds 16 residues, the cysteine and phenylalanine included. Only the CDR3 DNA is retained, 48 bases long and in frame from the first base. V loses 9 bases, J loses 0 bases, and the germline ends lie 15 bases apart. Via the germline V gene (reference sequence), CDR1 is WNHNN and CDR2 SYGVQD. The clonotype originates from a man over 45 with acute or convalescent COVID-19. Sequencing input: peripheral blood. The chain is assembled from TRBV10-1 and TRBJ1-6, with the D gene call left open. CDR3 sequence: CARGFLRSSYNSPLHF. The DNA sequence reads TGCGCCAGAGGCTTTCTAAGGAGCTCCTATAATTCACCCCTCCACTTT.